This T cell receptor beta chain was sequenced during a study of CD8+ T cells in alopecia areata. General study points: The presence of one nonresponder keeps the tie between baseline CD8+ expansion and response uncertain. Lesional scalp exceeded normal scalp in clonality, especially in alopecia totalis/universalis.

Treatment here: oral pan-JAK inhibitor, 5-10 mg twice daily. Samples from alopecia areata patients were lesional scalp punch biopsies and peripheral blood. Isolation of CD4+ and CD8+ T cells from PBMCs was achieved by sorting. As concerns this clone: Its specificity is unknown.

After isolation, RNA underwent reverse transcription to generate cDNA as the sequencing template. Generated by immunoSEQ multiplex PCR, the TCRdb table keeps only in-frame clones and is missing some. Found here are 150,000 or so clones, about two thirds of them singletons; the top ten hold more than 0.7%. The ends were cut back, 4 bases at V and 6 bases at J, with 9 bases in the middle. CDR3 length: 12 residues. Per germline, CDR1 SQVTM and CDR2 ANQGSEA. This receptor was identified in a human donor with alopecia areata. The chain recombines TRBV29-1 with TRBJ1-4; D is perhaps TRBD1 (5 bases). Here the sequenced sample was CD4+ T cells sorted from blood, taken at week 4, from a patient treated with tofacitinib. The CDR3 protein is CSVVGRDEKLFF. The CDR3 nucleotides read TGCAGCGTTGTGGGGCGGGATGAAAAACTGTTTTTT.